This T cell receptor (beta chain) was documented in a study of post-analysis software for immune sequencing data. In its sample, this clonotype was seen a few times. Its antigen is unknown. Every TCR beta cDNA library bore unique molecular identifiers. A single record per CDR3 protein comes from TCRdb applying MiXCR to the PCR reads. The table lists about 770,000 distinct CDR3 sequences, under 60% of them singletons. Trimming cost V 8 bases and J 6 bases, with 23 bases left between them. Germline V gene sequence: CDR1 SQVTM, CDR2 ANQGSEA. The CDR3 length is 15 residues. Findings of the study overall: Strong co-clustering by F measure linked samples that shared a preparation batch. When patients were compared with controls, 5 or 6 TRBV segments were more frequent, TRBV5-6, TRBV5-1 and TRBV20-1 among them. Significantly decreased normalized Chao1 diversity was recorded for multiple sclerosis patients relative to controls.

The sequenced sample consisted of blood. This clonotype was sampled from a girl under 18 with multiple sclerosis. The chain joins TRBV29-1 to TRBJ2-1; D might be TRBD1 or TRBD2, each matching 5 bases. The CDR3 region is CSLRGGIGHPNEQFF. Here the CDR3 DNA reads TGCAGCCTGAGGGGTGGAATAGGCCACCCCAATGAGCAGTTCTTC.